The 8 T cell receptor beta chains below all came from one sample that was sequenced in a study of cytomegalovirus exposure and HLA in healthy donors. Researchers ran the PCR with 60 Vbeta and 13 Jbeta primers. Some clones are missing from TCRdb's copy, which holds only in-frame ones; the method was immunoSEQ multiplex PCR. Of about 110,000 clones in the sample, roughly 74% were seen once. Sample: PBMCs. These receptors were obtained from a woman aged 25 to 39 in good health and CMV-seronegative.

This chain uses TRBV7-9 with TRBJ1-1; the D is unclear. The length of the CDR3 is 14 residues. The germline gives CDR1 SEHNR, CDR2 FQNEAQ (reference sequence). Deletions cut 1 base from V and 0 bases from J, with 6 bases between. The CDR3 sequence: CASSLDKMNTEAFF. Here the CDR3 DNA reads TGTGCCAGCAGCTTAGACAAGATGAACACTGAAGCTTTCTTT. Full variable domain (rest looked up from reference TRBV7-9 and TRBJ1-1): DTGVSQNPRHKITKRGQNVTFRCDPISEHNRLYWYRQTLGQGPEFLTYFQNEAQLEKSRLLSDRFSAERPKGSFSTLEIQRTEQGDSAMYLCASSLDKMNTEAFFGQGTRLTVV.

This chain connects TRBV5-1 to TRBJ2-1; possibly TRBD2 for D (6 bases). CDR3 length: 14 amino acids. Germline CDR1 SGHRS, CDR2 YFSETQ. Trimming removed 4 bases from V and 8 bases from J, with 16 bases in between. CDR3 in amino acids: CASSPDGSGYEQFF. The CDR3 bases are TGCGCCAGCAGCCCGGATGGCAGCGGGTATGAGCAGTTCTTC.

The V call is TRBV5-1, the J call TRBJ2-1, with a weak D call TRBD2 (7 bases). V was clipped by 2 bases and J by 6 bases, with 15 bases between them. The germline CDR1 and CDR2 sequences are SGHRS and YFSETQ. The CDR3 is 15 amino acids. The CDR3 is CASSFLAGAANEQFF. Here the CDR3 DNA reads TGCGCCAGCAGCTTTCTCGCGGGGGCCGCCAATGAGCAGTTCTTC.

This clone was observed a few times. The rearrangement links TRBV7-8 to TRBJ1-2, with D possibly being TRBD1 (6 bases). V dropped 5 bases and J dropped 0 bases, with 7 bases sitting between them. The germline CDR1 and CDR2 sequences are SGHVS and FQNEAQ. The CDR3 consists of 13 residues. CDR3 in amino acids: CASSRTANYGYTF. The CDR3 bases are TGTGCCAGCAGCCGGACAGCTAACTATGGCTACACCTTC.

The V gene is TRBV5-4, the J gene TRBJ2-4, with D uncertain. V shed 4 bases and J shed 7 bases, with 15 bases lying between them. The CDR3 is made up of 14 amino acids. Germline lookup yields CDR1 SGHNT and CDR2 YYREEE (reference sequence). The CDR3 here is CASSLGSFENIQYF. The CDR3 DNA is TGTGCCAGCAGCCTCGGGTCTTTCGAGAACATTCAGTACTTC.

The chain combines TRBV30 with TRBJ2-3; D not resolved. CDR3 size: 12 residues. Trimming left V 1 base short and J 8 bases short, with 10 bases between. Germline CDR1 GTSNPN, CDR2 SVGIG (reference sequence). The CDR3 DNA reads as TGTGCCTGGAGTGGCGGCGGCTGTACGCAGTATTTT. Protein sequence: CAWSGGGCTQYF.

In this sample, this clone turned up a few times. This rearrangement joins TRBV7-2 to TRBJ1-2, with 7 bases lining up with TRBD1. The CDR3 spans 14 residues. In germline, CDR1 is SGHTA, CDR2 FQGNSA. V lost 5 bases to trimming and J lost 2 bases; unmatched junction nucleotides: 5. CDR3 bases: TGTGCCAGCAGCCAGGACAGGCTGAACTATGGCTACACCTTC. Residues: CASSQDRLNYGYTF.

In DNA form, the CDR3 reads TGTGCCTGGAGTGGCGGCGGCTTTACGCAGTATTTT. This encodes CAWSGGGFTQYF. This rearrangement joins TRBV30 to TRBJ2-3; D uncertain. CDR1 is GTSNPN and CDR2 is SVGIG in the germline V gene (reference sequence). V lost 1 base and J 8 bases, leaving 10 bases between the germline ends. This CDR3 has 12 amino acids.